This TCR beta chain derives from a study of human T cells and chemical hapten exposure. Study observations and caveats: Relative to control repertoires, expanded TCRs gave rise to significantly more large CDR3 similarity clusters. PT1 expanded TCR counts and patch test score were linked, and their correlation was positive. Counts of TCRs above 1 in 1000 frequency stayed unchanged with DPC sensitization.

TCRdb reprocessed the RACE reads via MiXCR and lists one record per CDR3 protein. The sample lists tens of thousands of distinct CDR3 sequences, roughly 9.8% occurring once. As to this clonotype: Antigen specificity is unknown.

V shed 1 base and J 2 bases; nucleotides not matched to a gene: 11. Looked up from germline, CDR1 is SGHVS and CDR2 is FNYEAQ. The CDR3 is 18 residues long. Time point noted: pre-sensitization, week 0. Documented treatment: therapeutic diphenylcyclopropenone sensitization with weekly scalp DPC. Investigators collected blood before applying each patch test. This TCR was sampled from a woman aged 50 to 60 with alopecia areata. Some clones in this sample may be carry-over from other donors' samples. The sequencing here drew on whole blood, taken in connection with sensitization to the hapten diphenylcyclopropenone (DPC). The chain recombines TRBV7-6 with TRBJ2-1, with 7 nucleotides matching TRBD2. CDR3 region: CASSLVVASGPAYNEQFF. The CDR3 region has the DNA TGTGCCAGCAGCTTAGTTGTGGCTAGCGGACCTGCCTACAATGAGCAGTTCTTC. Looking up the rest from reference TRBV7-6 and TRBJ2-1 gives the full variable domain: GAGVSQSPRYKVTKRGQDVALRCDPISGHVSLYWYRQALGQGPEFLTYFNYEAQQDKSGLPNDRFSAERPEGSISTLTIQRTEQRDSAMYRCASSLVVASGPAYNEQFFGPGTRLTVL.